A single T cell receptor beta chain is shown here with its context. Its antigen is undetermined. The sample comes from a study of blood T cells in healthy people across ages. Study-wide results and caveats: No one knew whether donors had CMV, which possibly confounded expanded clonotype changes.

V dropped 4 bases and J dropped 2 bases, with 14 bases sitting between them. Germline V gene lookup returns CDR1 SGHRS and CDR2 YFSETQ. There are 15 residues in the CDR3. Primed by a sample-barcoded 5' primer and a J-beta primer mix, a second PCR proceeded for roughly 6 to 12 cycles. One entry per CDR3 protein, called by TCRdb with MiXCR from the 5' RACE reads. The table lists 1,500,000 or so distinct CDR3 sequences, approximately 43% of them singletons. The V gene is TRBV5-1, the J gene TRBJ2-3; the D gene is possibly TRBD2 (6 bases). Sequenced sample: blood. This receptor was obtained from a woman aged 18-30 years in good health. CDR3 region: CASSAEGRNTDTQYF. CDR3 nucleotides: TGCGCCAGCAGCGCGGAGGGTAGGAACACAGATACGCAGTATTTT.